The next 19 T cell receptor beta chains were all read from a single sample in a study of shared clonotypes between healthy human individuals (dated by TCRdb to about 2020). Libraries were prepared through the immunoSEQ multiplex PCR assay. TCRdb provides this immuneACCESS table in a form limited to in-frame rearrangements. Some clones are lacking; in checked studies, under half of them reflect an unresolved V gene, and why the rest are absent is not known. Recorded for this sample are some 1,600,000 clones; 95% to 99% of them occurred a single time. Roughly 0.4% of the sample is in the top ten clones. Specimen: naive CD4+ T cells sorted from blood. This sample's cell subset or site label indicates: CD45RA+ positively selected. These receptors all come from a man aged 25-45 years in good health.

This chain connects TRBV21-1 to TRBJ2-1; TRBD1 is the table's D call, not checked against the DNA. TRBV21-1 is listed as a pseudogene. The CDR3 is 13 amino acids. CDR3 DNA: TGTGCCAGCAACGGGGACAGGGGAAATGAGCAGTTCTTC. Protein product: CASNGDRGNEQFF.

The chain uses TRBV5-1 and TRBJ2-2; D gene uncertain. The CDR3 has 14 residues. Looked up from germline, CDR1 is SGHRS and CDR2 is YFSETQ. Trimming left V 5 bases short and J 5 bases short, with 13 bases between. The CDR3 spells CASSQPEGTGELFF. CDR3 in DNA: TGCGCCAGCAGTCAGCCCGAAGGGACCGGGGAGCTGTTTTTT.

As regards this clone: Other DNA sequences in this specimen translate into the identical CDR3. The V call is TRBV19, the J call TRBJ2-3; D remains ambiguous. The CDR3 sequence is 14 residues long. CDR1 is LNHDA, CDR2 SQIVND, per germline (reference sequence). V lost 3 bases to trimming and J lost 0 bases, with 7 bases between them. CDR3 region: CASSIAVSTDTQYF. The DNA for the CDR3 is TGTGCCAGTAGTATCGCAGTTAGCACAGATACGCAGTATTTT.

The V call is TRBV9, the J call TRBJ1-5; no clear D gene. The CDR3 runs to 15 residues. From germline, CDR1 is SGDLS and CDR2 YYNGEE. Trimming took 2 bases from V and 5 from J, leaving 14 bases between them. CDR3 protein: CASSVDGIPYQPQHF. The CDR3 DNA follows: TGTGCCAGCAGCGTGGATGGCATACCATATCAGCCCCAGCATTTT.

The chain recombines TRBV18 with TRBJ2-3; 8 bases align to TRBD1. With V trimmed by 4 bases and J by 3 bases, 18 bases remained unmatched. The CDR3 has 19 amino acids. Germline V gene data show CDR1 as KGHSH and CDR2 as LQKENI. DNA for the CDR3: TGTGCCAGCTCACGACAGGGGAGGTCGGCCGAAGCTCGGACAGATACGCAGTATTTT. Encoded protein: CASSRQGRSAEARTDTQYF.

The chain combines TRBV7-9 with TRBJ2-3; 8 bases agree with TRBD1. CDR1 and CDR2 from the germline V gene are SEHNR and FQNEAQ (reference sequence). Trimming removed 3 bases from V and 6 bases from J; junction bases left unmatched: 8. The CDR3 runs 15 residues. The DNA of the CDR3 is TGTGCCAGCAGCTTTCGGACAGGGTGGTCGGATACGCAGTATTTT. Amino acid sequence: CASSFRTGWSDTQYF.

V and J are TRBV27 and TRBJ2-2; D not certain. Trimming stripped 4 bases from V and 5 bases from J, with 8 bases between. Germline-derived CDR1 and CDR2 are MNHEY and SMNVEV (reference sequence). The CDR3 is 13 amino acids. CDR3 amino acids: CASSSYGTGELFF. CDR3 DNA sequence: TGTGCCAGCAGTTCTTATGGGACCGGGGAGCTGTTTTTT.

The rearrangement uses TRBV5-4 and TRBJ2-3; D gene ambiguous. Germline lookup yields CDR1 SGHNT and CDR2 YYREEE (reference sequence). V was pared by 1 base and J by 6 bases, with 12 bases between. The CDR3 has 14 residues. Here the CDR3 reads CASSLRLGFDTQYF. The CDR3 DNA follows: TGTGCCAGCAGCTTGAGGTTAGGATTTGATACGCAGTATTTT. Combining the CDR3 with reference TRBV5-4 and TRBJ2-3 gives the whole variable domain ETGVTQSPTHLIKTRGQQVTLRCSSQSGHNTVSWYQQALGQGPQFIFQYYREEENGRGNFPPRFSGLQFPNYSSELNVNALELDDSALYLCASSLRLGFDTQYFGPGTRLTVL.

A remark on this clone: Other nucleotide sequences from this sample produce the same CDR3. The chain is built from TRBV28 and TRBJ1-2, with unresolved D. Trimming removed 1 base from V and 5 bases from J, with 5 bases in between. This CDR3 has 12 amino acids. Germline loops: CDR1 MDHEN, CDR2 SYDVKM. CDR3 sequence (DNA): TGTGCCAGCAGTTTATCGCATTATGGCTACACCTTC. Protein: CASSLSHYGYTF.

The chain links TRBV7-9 to TRBJ2-7; perhaps TRBD1 as D (7 bases). The CDR3 spans 16 residues. CDR1 and CDR2 from the germline V gene are SEHNR and FQNEAQ (reference sequence). With 3 bases removed from V and 1 base from J, the gap between germline ends came to 16 bases. The CDR3 sequence: CASSLGDRDWSYEQYF. In DNA, the CDR3 is TGTGCCAGCAGCTTGGGTGACAGGGACTGGTCCTACGAGCAGTACTTC.

This chain links TRBV28 with TRBJ2-1, with TRBD2 matching over 7 bases. CDR1 is MDHEN, CDR2 SYDVKM, per germline. There are 15 residues in the CDR3. V lost 8 bases, J lost 5 bases, and 12 bases stayed unmatched. CDR3 in DNA: TGTGCCAGCTCGTACGGGGGGAATCGAAACAATGAGCAGTTCTTC. Encoded protein: CASSYGGNRNNEQFF.

This sequence joins TRBV19 and TRBJ2-6; D possibly matches TRBD1 or TRBD2 (5 bases each). CDR3 size: 19 residues. V lost 4 bases, J lost 0 bases, and 19 bases lay in between. Germline CDR1 is LNHDA and CDR2 is SQIVND (reference sequence). The CDR3 DNA sequence: TGTGCCAGTAGTACTTTTGGGACGCCAAGCCACTCTGGGGCCAACGTCCTGACTTTC. Translated: CASSTFGTPSHSGANVLTF.

A remark on this clone: Other DNA sequences in the same sample also yield this CDR3. The chain couples TRBV5-4 to TRBJ1-4; D remains unclear. CDR3 length: 13 amino acids. Germline CDR1 and CDR2: SGHNT and YYREEE (reference sequence). V lost 0 bases and J lost 5, with 5 bases in between. In nucleotides, the CDR3 is TGTGCCAGCAGCTTGGGCGGAAATGAAAAACTGTTTTTT. Protein sequence: CASSLGGNEKLFF.

This clone was seen a single time. The J gene is TRBJ2-2, the V gene TRBV28, with unresolved D. Germline V gene sequence: CDR1 MDHEN, CDR2 SYDVKM. The CDR3 length is 13 residues. Trimming took off 5 bases at V and 5 bases at J, with 9 bases between the two ends. The CDR3 region has the DNA TGTGCCAGCAGTGAAGGGCCGACCGGGGAGCTGTTTTTT. Its protein product is CASSEGPTGELFF.

The V gene is TRBV27, the J gene TRBJ1-1; TRBD1 matches 7 bases. V trimming: 5 bases; J trimming: 1 base; junction bases outside the gene matches: 7. CDR1 and CDR2 (germline): MNHEY, SMNVEV (reference sequence). CDR3 length: 15 residues. DNA of the CDR3: TGTGCCAGCAGTCTGCAGGGGGGTTGGAACACTGAAGCTTTCTTT. It codes for CASSLQGGWNTEAFF.

The rearrangement uses TRBV6-1 and TRBJ2-2; D not certain. Germline V gives CDR1 MNHNS, CDR2 SASEGT. Between the trimmed V and J ends, which lost 6 bases and 5 bases, there was a span of 13 bases. This CDR3 comprises 14 residues. Here the CDR3 reads CASSSLTGTGELFF. The DNA for the CDR3 is TGTGCCAGCAGCTCATTGACCGGAACCGGGGAGCTGTTTTTT.

A note on this clone: One end of the junction fails to match germline, which may point to a read error. The rearrangement uses TRBV2 and TRBJ2-7, with a weak D call TRBD2 (5 bases). This CDR3 contains 11 residues. CDR1 SNHLY and CDR2 FYNNEI come from the germline V gene. CDR3 sequence (DNA): TGTGTCAGCAGAGGGTCCTACGAGCAGTACTTC. This gives the protein CVSRGSYEQYF.

This chain uses TRBV5-4 with TRBJ1-1, with 7 nucleotides matching TRBD1. Germline V lookup: CDR1 SGHNT, CDR2 YYREEE (reference sequence). This CDR3 comprises 15 residues. Trimming removed 3 bases from V and 3 bases from J; junction bases left unmatched: 8. The CDR3: CASSSWDRGDTEAFF. CDR3 DNA sequence: TGTGCCAGCAGCTCGTGGGACAGAGGAGACACTGAAGCTTTCTTT.

The chain recombines TRBV5-4 with TRBJ2-1; TRBD2 matches 13 bases. This CDR3 contains 17 residues. Trimming removed 4 bases from V and 5 bases from J; junction bases left unmatched: 9. CDR1 SGHNT and CDR2 YYREEE come from the germline V gene (reference sequence). The CDR3 region is CASSGYRTSGSHNEQFF. The CDR3 DNA sequence: TGTGCCAGCAGCGGATACCGGACTAGCGGGAGTCACAATGAGCAGTTCTTC.